A single sample gave rise to the 14 T cell receptor beta chains below, sequenced in a study of cytomegalovirus exposure and HLA in healthy donors. PCR was performed using 60 Vbeta and 13 Jbeta primers. Sequenced by immunoSEQ multiplex PCR; TCRdb stores in-frame clones only, minus some. This table has some 57,000 clones, more than 80% appearing once. Sequencing input: PBMCs. The receptors were gathered from a man aged 25 to 45 in good health and CMV-seropositive.

This clone showed up just once. The chain couples TRBV4-1 to TRBJ1-2; D uncertain. CDR1 MGHRA and CDR2 YSYEKL come from the germline V gene. V was trimmed by 0 bases and J by 4 bases, leaving 18 bases between them. The CDR3 covers 17 residues. CDR3 region: CASSQEVSAGPLYGYTF. The CDR3 DNA is TGCGCCAGCAGCCAAGAAGTATCGGCAGGTCCTCTCTATGGCTACACCTTC.

The rearrangement links TRBV7-9 to TRBJ2-1; 7 bases are a match to TRBD2. CDR3 length: 16 amino acids. V trimming: 0 bases; J trimming: 2 bases; junction bases outside the gene matches: 4. Looked up from germline, CDR1 is SEHNR and CDR2 is FQNEAQ (reference sequence). The CDR3 DNA reads TGTGCCAGCAGCTTAGCTAGCGGGCCAGCCTACAATGAGCAGTTCTTC. This encodes CASSLASGPAYNEQFF. Based on the CDR3 plus reference TRBV7-9 and TRBJ2-1, the full variable domain is DTGVSQNPRHKITKRGQNVTFRCDPISEHNRLYWYRQTLGQGPEFLTYFQNEAQLEKSRLLSDRFSAERPKGSFSTLEIQRTEQGDSAMYLCASSLASGPAYNEQFFGPGTRLTVL.

The chain uses TRBV7-9 and TRBJ2-7; D perhaps matches TRBD1 (6 bases). Trimming shortened V by 0 bases and J by 5 bases, and 11 bases separated the two germline ends. The germline V gene encodes CDR1 SEHNR and CDR2 FQNEAQ (reference sequence). This CDR3 is built from 14 residues. CDR3 DNA sequence: TGTGCCAGCAGCTTAGCGCGGACAGAAAACGAGCAGTACTTC. Translated, it gives CASSLARTENEQYF.

The V and J genes are TRBV21-1 and TRBJ1-1. TRBV21-1 is annotated as a pseudogene. The CDR3 totals 18 residues. The CDR3 loop reads CASSKASRGGKGSTEAFF. CDR3 nucleotides: TGTGCCAGCAGCAAAGCTAGTCGGGGGGGAAAAGGGAGCACTGAAGCTTTCTTT.

This chain links TRBV5-1 with TRBJ2-3; TRBD2 might be the D (6 bases). The CDR3 is 16 residues long. The ends were cut back, 4 bases at V and 6 bases at J, with 21 bases in the middle. CDR1 and CDR2 (germline): SGHRS, YFSETQ. The CDR3, as DNA: TGCGCCAGCAGCCTAAAAATAGCGGTCCTAGGGGATACGCAGTATTTT. Its protein is CASSLKIAVLGDTQYF.

This chain connects TRBV10-3 to TRBJ1-1; no reliable D call. Germline CDR1 and CDR2: ENHRY and SYGVKD. V lost 4 bases to trimming and J lost 1 base, with 13 bases between them. This CDR3 contains 15 residues. The CDR3, as DNA: TGTGCCATCAGTGGCGTGCCGGCGGAGAACACTGAAGCTTTCTTT. Residues: CAISGVPAENTEAFF.

The chain has TRBV19 and TRBJ2-7; 7 nucleotides agree with TRBD1. The CDR3 has 13 residues. With 7 bases clipped from V and 3 bases from J, the junction kept 6 bases outside the gene matches. Looked up from germline, CDR1 is LNHDA and CDR2 is SQIVND (reference sequence). The CDR3 spells CASTLGQDYEQYF. CDR3 DNA: TGTGCCAGTACCCTTGGACAGGACTACGAGCAGTACTTC.

The CDR3 spells CASNRQGGEKLFF. For the CDR3, the DNA is TGTGCCAGCAATAGACAGGGTGGCGAAAAACTGTTTTTT. The chain carries TRBV25-1 and TRBJ1-4; TRBD1 agrees at 7 bases. The CDR3 extends over 13 amino acids. Germline loops: CDR1 MGHDK, CDR2 SYGVNS. V was clipped by 7 bases and J by 8 bases; unmatched bases: 7.

The CDR3 DNA reads as TGTGCCAGCAGCTTGGAGGGGGCAGGCAAAGGGGGAGTGTACTACGAGCAGTACTTC. It encodes CASSLEGAGKGGVYYEQYF. The chain employs TRBV5-6 and TRBJ2-7; 7 bases map to TRBD1. Per the germline V gene, CDR1 is SGHDT and CDR2 is YYEEEE. CDR3 length: 19 amino acids. With 0 bases clipped from V and 3 bases from J, the junction kept 18 bases outside the gene matches.

This chain uses TRBV7-2 with TRBJ1-6; no clear D gene. Trimming removed 1 base at V and 0 bases at J, with 4 bases between. Germline-derived CDR1 and CDR2 are SGHTA and FQGNSA. The CDR3 extends over 15 amino acids. The CDR3 spells CASSLGSSYNSPLHF. Written as DNA, the CDR3 is TGTGCCAGCAGCTTAGGGAGCTCCTATAATTCACCCCTCCACTTT.

The chain carries TRBV27 and TRBJ1-1; possibly TRBD1 for D (6 bases). The V end was cut by 0 bases, the J end by 3 bases, with 11 bases between. This CDR3 is built from 15 residues. Germline loops: CDR1 MNHEY, CDR2 SMNVEV (reference sequence). The CDR3 DNA follows: TGTGCCAGCAGTTTATCGGACAGACCACACACTGAAGCTTTCTTT. Its protein is CASSLSDRPHTEAFF.

This clone was seen just once. V is TRBV6-5 and J is TRBJ2-5; TRBD2 matches 11 bases. V gave up 5 bases and J gave up 6 bases; unmatched junction bases: 5. The CDR3 is 14 residues long. Germline values: CDR1 MNHEY, CDR2 SVGAGI. As DNA, the CDR3 is TGTGCCAGCAGTCTAACTAGCGGGAGAAAGACCCAGTACTTC. It encodes CASSLTSGRKTQYF.

For the CDR3, the DNA is TGTGCCAGCAGCTCGAGCGGGAGGCGCACAGATACGCAGTATTTT. As protein: CASSSSGRRTDTQYF. The gene calls are TRBV7-9 and TRBJ2-3; 9 bases are shared with TRBD2. Germline values: CDR1 SEHNR, CDR2 FQNEAQ (reference sequence). CDR3 length equals 15 residues. The junction had 3 bases not matched to a gene; V was cut back by 4 bases and J by 1 base.

This clone was counted a few times. This chain connects TRBV7-2 to TRBJ2-3; 14 bases agree with TRBD2. V gave up 5 bases and J gave up 7 bases; unmatched junction bases: 8. CDR3 length equals 16 residues. The germline CDR1 and CDR2 sequences are SGHTA and FQGNSA. The CDR3 region has the DNA TGTGCCAGCAGCCGAGGGACTAGCGGGAGATCGAATACGCAGTATTTT. Encoded protein: CASSRGTSGRSNTQYF.